One T cell receptor (beta chain) is described in this entry. Its antigen is still unknown. Measured with immunoSEQ multiplex PCR; TCRdb has only the in-frame clones, and not every one. The table records 30,000 to 45,000 clones, roughly 88% of them present only once. This CDR3 contains 17 residues. Germline assignment: CDR1 LGHNA and CDR2 YNFKEQ. Trimming removed 2 bases from V and 2 bases from J; junction bases left unmatched: 9. This record belongs to a study of T cell clonotyping in hematopoietic cell transplantation. Study-wide points: At the given depth, recipient repertoires were over 97% de novo clonotypes. Broader posttransplant TCR repertoire diversity was predicted by graft donor and pretransplant recipient Inverse Simpson Index values.

The receptor was derived from a middle-aged woman in good health. Some clones in this sample may be carry-over from other donors' samples. The chain uses TRBV4-2 and TRBJ1-5, with 7 bases identical to TRBD1. Sample: peripheral blood mononuclear cells. The DNA of the CDR3 is TGTGCCAGCAGCCAAACAAACAGGGGTATAGGCAATCAGCCCCAGCATTTT. Translated, it gives CASSQTNRGIGNQPQHF.